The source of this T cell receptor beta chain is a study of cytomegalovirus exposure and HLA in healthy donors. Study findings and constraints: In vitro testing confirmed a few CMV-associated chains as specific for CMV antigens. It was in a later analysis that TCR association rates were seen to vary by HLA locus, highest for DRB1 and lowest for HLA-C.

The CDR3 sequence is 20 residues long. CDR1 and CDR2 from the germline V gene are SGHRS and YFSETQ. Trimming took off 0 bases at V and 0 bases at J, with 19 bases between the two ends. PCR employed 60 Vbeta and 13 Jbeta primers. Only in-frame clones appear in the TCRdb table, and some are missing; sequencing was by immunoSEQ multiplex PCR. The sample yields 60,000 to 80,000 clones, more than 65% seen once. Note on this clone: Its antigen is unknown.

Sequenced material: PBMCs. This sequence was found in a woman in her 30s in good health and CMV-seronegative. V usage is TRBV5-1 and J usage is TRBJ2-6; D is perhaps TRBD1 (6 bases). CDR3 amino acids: CASSLVGAKFSRSGANVLTF. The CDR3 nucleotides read TGCGCCAGCAGCTTGGTGGGGGCGAAGTTCTCCCGCTCTGGGGCCAACGTCCTGACTTTC.